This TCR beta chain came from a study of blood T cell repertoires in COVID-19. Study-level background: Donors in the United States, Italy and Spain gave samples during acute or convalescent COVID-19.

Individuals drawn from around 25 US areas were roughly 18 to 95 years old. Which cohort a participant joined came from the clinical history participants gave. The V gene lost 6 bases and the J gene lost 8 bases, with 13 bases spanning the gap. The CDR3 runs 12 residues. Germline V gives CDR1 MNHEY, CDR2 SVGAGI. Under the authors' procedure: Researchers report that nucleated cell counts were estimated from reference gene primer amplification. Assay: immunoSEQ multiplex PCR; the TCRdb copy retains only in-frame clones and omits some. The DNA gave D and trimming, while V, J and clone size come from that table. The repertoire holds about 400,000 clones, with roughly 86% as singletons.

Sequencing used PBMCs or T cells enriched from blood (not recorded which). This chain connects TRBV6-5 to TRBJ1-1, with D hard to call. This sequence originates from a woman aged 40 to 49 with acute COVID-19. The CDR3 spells CASSFRGSEAFF. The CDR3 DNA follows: TGTGCCAGCAGCTTCCGCGGATCCGAAGCTTTCTTT.